The sequence of this T cell receptor (beta chain) was determined in a study of blood T cell repertoires in COVID-19. CDR3 size: 11 residues. With V trimmed by 7 bases and J by 10 bases, 3 bases remained unmatched. Looked up from germline, CDR1 is SNHLY and CDR2 is FYNNEI. This clone has just a few counts. The recovered donors of Cohort 3 showed two negative PCRs, clearance, or symptom resolution. The protocol was immunoSEQ multiplex PCR, while the TCRdb copy is restricted to in-frame clones and leaves out a portion. The repertoire holds around 230,000 clones, with approximately 78% as singletons. The origin of this receptor is a man in his forties or fifties who had recovered from COVID-19. The chain joins TRBV2 to TRBJ2-1; 8 bases line up with TRBD2. Sequencing was carried out using PBMCs or T cells enriched from blood (not recorded which). DNA for the CDR3: TGTGCCAGCACCCGGGAGGGGGAGCAGTTCTTC. Its translation: CASTREGEQFF.